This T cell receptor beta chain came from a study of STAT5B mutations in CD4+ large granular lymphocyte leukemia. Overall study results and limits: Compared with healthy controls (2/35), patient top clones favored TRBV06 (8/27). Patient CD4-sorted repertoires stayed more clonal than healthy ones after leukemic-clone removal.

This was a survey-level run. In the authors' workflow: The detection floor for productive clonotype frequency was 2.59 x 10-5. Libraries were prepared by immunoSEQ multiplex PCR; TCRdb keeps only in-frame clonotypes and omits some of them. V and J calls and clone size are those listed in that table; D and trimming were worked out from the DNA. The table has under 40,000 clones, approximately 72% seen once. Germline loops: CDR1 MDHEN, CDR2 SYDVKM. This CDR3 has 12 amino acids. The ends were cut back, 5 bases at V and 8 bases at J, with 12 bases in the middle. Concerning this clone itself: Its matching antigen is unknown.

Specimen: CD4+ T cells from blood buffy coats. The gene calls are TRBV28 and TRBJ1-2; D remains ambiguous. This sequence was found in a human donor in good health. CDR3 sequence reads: CASSPSNRGYTF. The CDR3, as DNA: TGTGCCAGCAGTCCAAGCAATCGGGGCTACACCTTC.